The T cell receptor beta chain under discussion was sequenced for a study of neurological immune-mediated disorders. There are many counts of this clonotype. TCRdb recomputed calls from the 5' RACE reads with MiXCR, one row per CDR3 protein. This table has some 65,000 distinct CDR3 sequences, under 5% appearing once. Germline V gene sequence: CDR1 SGHTA, CDR2 FQGNSA. The J segment lost 11 bases and the V segment lost 1 base, leaving 13 bases of the junction unmatched. CDR3 length equals 16 residues. The V gene is TRBV7-2, the J gene TRBJ1-4; 7 bases map to TRBD1. The sequencing sample was made of PBMCs. The TCR comes from a man between 45 and 60 years old with multiple sclerosis. This CDR3 is CASSLGAGGAPGKLFF. The DNA of the CDR3 is TGTGCCAGCAGCTTAGGAGCAGGGGGGGCCCCGGGGAAACTGTTTTTT.